These T cell receptor beta chains were read from a single sample in a study of cytomegalovirus exposure and HLA in healthy donors. Generated by immunoSEQ multiplex PCR, the TCRdb table keeps only in-frame clones and is missing some. The sample holds 150,000 to 200,000 clones; about 80% are singletons and the top ten take about 2.2%. What was sequenced was PBMCs. The origin of the receptors is a woman younger than 45 in good health and CMV-seronegative. CDR3s leave out the opening cysteine and the closing phenylalanine or tryptophan. Size is stated for part of the rows, as once, few or many counts, or as a class when the clone is expanded.

abundance,v_gene,len,CDR3aa
few,TRBV5-4,12,ASSFGGAGNTIY
.,TRBV5-1,12,ASSLTGGYEKLF
.,TRBV18,16,ASSPQGSLAGRNNEQF
.,TRBV5-1,13,ASSLVGEITDTQY
.,TRBV9,15,ASSVIPDRVSGNTIY
.,TRBV7-9,13,ASSFRGGSQETQY
.,TRBV6-4,10,ASIRRTDTQY
.,TRBV7-2,12,ASSLIRGTDTQY
.,TRBV9,14,ASSSGTSGRQETQY
.,TRBV7-9,17,ASSSGTFKGPNYNSPLH
.,TRBV28,14,ASISGGMSGYNEQF
.,TRBV7-2,13,ASSLVASGGNSQY
.,TRBV15,16,ATSRDLRMGTGGDTQY
.,TRBV2,13,ASRHGQALNEKLF
.,TRBV7-2,14,ASSLDSPYSNQPQH
.,TRBV6-4,11,ASSLQIQETQY
.,TRBV11-2,12,ASSYTSGRETQY
.,TRBV27,14,ASSLGTSGDTGELF
.,TRBV28,10,ASSSRGWGYT
.,TRBV5-1,13,ASRVLGDTTDTQY